This TCR beta chain was sequenced in a study of OX40 agonist ivuxolimab in advanced cancers. The study in broad terms: Ivuxolimab, which targeted the costimulatory receptor OX40 (CD134), was an agonistic, fully human IgG2 monoclonal antibody. Intravenous ivuxolimab was administered to patients every 2 weeks at six dose levels: 0.01, 0.1, 0.3, 1.5, 3 and 10 mg/kg. Among the approximately 54 dose-escalation patients, approximately 20 had hepatocellular carcinoma, approximately 15 melanoma, 9 renal cell carcinoma and 9 head and neck cancer. The dose-escalation cohort was approximately 83% male with a mean age of roughly 62 years, ranging from 23 to 79. Patients were allowed to have had prior anti-PD-1, anti-PD-L1 or anti-CTLA-4 therapy, and approximately 41% of the dose-escalation patients had previously received checkpoint inhibitors. Partial responses occurred in three dose-escalation patients: two with cutaneous melanoma and one with hepatocellular carcinoma. The purpose of peripheral TCRbeta sequencing was to test whether ivuxolimab changed TCR sequence diversity and led to clonal T-cell expansion. The monotherapy dose-escalation portion (N of about 52 patients) of the phase I ivuxolimab trial is reported in the paper.

This clone was seen a few times. Its antigen is not yet known. Base qualities are missing; no much larger clone stands one base away. The CDR3, cysteine through phenylalanine, is 14 amino acids long. The entry retains the CDR3 DNA only, 42 bases that are in frame from base 1. CDR1 and CDR2 were assigned from the germline V gene (reference sequence) as PRHDT and FYEKMQ. V trim: 7 bases; J trim: 5 bases; unmatched bases: 11. Paper-wide results and their limitations: After ivuxolimab, expanded clones were on average more numerous among CD8+ T cells than among CD4+ T cells. At doses of 0.1 to 3.0 mg/kg, clonal expansion of both CD4+ and CD8+ blood T cells was observed from baseline to week 6. Low levels of normalized T-cell clonal expansion were also shown by some nonresponding patients. In the 0.1-3.0 mg/kg groups, partial responders had among the lowest normalized peripheral clonal expansion, particularly in CD8+ T cells. Which antigens the clonally expanded peripheral T cells were specific for was not determined.

The trial excluded patients who had a history of autoimmune disease or who were on systemic immunosuppression. Peripheral blood for TCR sequencing was drawn from every dose cohort at baseline, at cycle 4 day 1 and at cycle 7 day 1. The samples were drawn from a first-in-human, open-label, multicenter phase I dose-escalation trial of ivuxolimab. Adults with locally advanced or metastatic head and neck squamous cell, hepatocellular, melanoma or renal cell carcinoma were enrolled in the trial. CD4+ and CD8+ T cells were sorted separately from peripheral blood before TCR sequencing. To sequence the TCRbeta CDR3 region, genomic DNA was isolated from the sorted cells. TCRbeta CDR3 regions were sequenced using the immunoSEQ Assay. In its TCRdb copy, this immuneACCESS table keeps in-frame sequences only and misses some clones. Where compared with another copy, unresolved V genes explain less than half of these, and the others have no known cause. In this sample the table shows roughly 38,000 clones, about 82% of which occur a single time. The ten largest clones add up to around 2.7% of the sample.

The receptor was derived from an adult with an advanced solid tumor such as melanoma, head and neck, liver or kidney cancer. The chain was built from TRBV13 and TRBJ2-7, and 7 junctional nucleotides match TRBD2. This specimen consisted of CD4+ or CD8+ T cells sorted from blood, obtained in a trial of the OX40 agonist ivuxolimab. The CDR3 region reads CASTPYGGGHEQYF. The nucleotides are TGTGCCAGCACCCCGTACGGGGGAGGGCACGAGCAGTACTTC.